These T cell receptor beta chains were read from a single sample in a study of cytomegalovirus exposure and HLA in healthy donors. The data were produced by immunoSEQ multiplex PCR, yet TCRdb's version contains in-frame clones alone and is incomplete. In all, the sample yields 150,000 to 250,000 clones. What was sequenced was PBMCs. Source of these receptors: a boy between 10 and 17 years old in good health and CMV-seronegative. Each CDR3 is given with its conserved first and last residue. A D gene is named only where the DNA matches it firmly.

j_call,v_call,d_call,cdr3_nt,cdr3_aa
TRBJ1-1,TRBV19,-,TGTGCCAGTAGTATTGGATTCCCGGGAGTAGGTTTCTTT,CASSIGFPGVGFF
TRBJ2-2,TRBV6-5,TRBD2,TGTGCCAGCAGTTTTCTAGCGGGGGGGCGCGGGGAGCTGTTTTTT,CASSFLAGGRGELFF
TRBJ2-7,TRBV2,-,TGTGCCAGCGGGAGGTTCTACGAGCAGTACTTC,CASGRFYEQYF
TRBJ1-2,TRBV6-5,TRBD1,TGTGCCAGCAGTTATCTCCCACAGGGGAGAGGCTACACCTTC,CASSYLPQGRGYTF
TRBJ2-4,TRBV7-3,-,TGTGCCAGCAGCCCCCAGGGGATGAACATTCAGTACTTC,CASSPQGMNIQYF
TRBJ1-4,TRBV5-4,-,TGTGCCAGCAGCCACGGGACACGATCGGATGAAAAACTGTTTTTT,CASSHGTRSDEKLFF
TRBJ1-3,TRBV2,-,TGTGCCAGCAGTGAACCGGGATTTGGGTCGGGAAACACCATATATTTT,CASSEPGFGSGNTIYF
TRBJ1-1,TRBV2,-,TGTGCCAGCAGTGAAGTCCTTAATCCCTCCGGTGTGGCTTTCTTT,CASSEVLNPSGVAFF
TRBJ1-5,TRBV5-1,-,TGCGCCGGACAACGACAATATAGCAATCAGCCCCAGCATTTT,CAGQRQYSNQPQHF
TRBJ2-1,TRBV7-3,-,TGTGCCAGCAGCCCTAGGAGGGATCACAATGAGCAGTTCTTC,CASSPRRDHNEQFF
TRBJ1-1,TRBV7-6,-,TGTGCCAGCAGACCGGGGGTGAGCACTGAAGCTTTCTTT,CASRPGVSTEAFF
TRBJ2-1,TRBV5-1,TRBD2,TGCGCCAGCGGAGCGGGGGGCCTCTACAATGAGCAGTTCTTC,CASGAGGLYNEQFF
TRBJ1-4,TRBV6-5,-,TGTGCCAGCAGTTACGCCGTAAGCGAAACTAATGAAAAACTGTTTTTT,CASSYAVSETNEKLFF
TRBJ1-6,TRBV13,-,TGTGCCAGCTCCCAGGCCTCAAATTCACCCCTCCACTTT,CASSQASNSPLHF
TRBJ1-2,TRBV5-5,TRBD1,TGTGCCAGCAGCTTGGATTCCGGACAGGGTCTTTATGGCTACACCTTC,CASSLDSGQGLYGYTF
TRBJ2-7,TRBV27,-,TGTGCCAGCAGTTCGCCAGGGGTCCACGAGCAGTACTTC,CASSSPGVHEQYF
TRBJ2-1,TRBV5-1,-,TGCGCCAGCAGCTTGGGTGGGGCGGTGTTCTTC,CASSLGGAVFF
TRBJ1-1,TRBV27,-,TGTGCCAGCAGAAGGACACCAAACACTGAAGCTTTCTTT,CASRRTPNTEAFF
TRBJ2-1,TRBV5-3,TRBD2,TGTGCCAGAAGCTCAGTCGCTAGCGGGTCCCCCCGTCGGGTTTCCTACAATGAGCAGTTCTTC,CARSSVASGSPRRVSYNEQFF
TRBJ1-2,TRBV5-4,TRBD1,TGTGCCAGCAGCGCGGACAGGGTACTCTATGGCTACACCTTC,CASSADRVLYGYTF
TRBJ2-4,TRBV6-4,-,TGTGCCAGCAGTGCCACCCCCGGGTCGGGAGACATTCAGTACTTC,CASSATPGSGDIQYF
TRBJ2-4,TRBV2,-,TGTGCCAGCAGTGAGGGACTCTTGGAGTACTTC,CASSEGLLEYF
TRBJ1-2,TRBV18,-,TGTGCCAGCTCACCAGAGGGGGGGAATTATGGCTACACCTTC,CASSPEGGNYGYTF
TRBJ1-5,TRBV6-1,TRBD1,TGTGCCAGCAGTGAGAGGACAGGGGGCCAGCCCCAGCATTTT,CASSERTGGQPQHF
TRBJ2-1,TRBV6-4,TRBD2,TGTGCCAGCAGTGAGCGGGGGGGTTTTTACAATGAGCAGTTCTTC,CASSERGGFYNEQFF
TRBJ1-1,TRBV7-3,-,TGTGCCAGCAGCGAGGGTGGCAACACTGAAGCTTTCTTT,CASSEGGNTEAFF
TRBJ2-1,TRBV5-1,-,TGCGCCAGCAGATCAGGGTCCAGCTCCTACAATGAGCAGTTCTTC,CASRSGSSSYNEQFF
TRBJ1-1,TRBV6-1,-,TGTGCCAGCAGTGAGAGTTACACTGAAGCTTTCTTT,CASSESYTEAFF
TRBJ1-1,TRBV18,TRBD1,TGTGCCAGCTCACCCTCCGGGACAGGGAACACTGAAGCTTTCTTT,CASSPSGTGNTEAFF
TRBJ1-1,TRBV5-1,-,TGCGCCAGCAGCCCCTCGGGGACTGAAGCTTTCTTT,CASSPSGTEAFF
TRBJ1-6,TRBV6-4,-,TGTGCCAGCAGTGCCGGGGTTCAATCACCCCTCCACTTT,CASSAGVQSPLHF
TRBJ1-1,TRBV5-4,TRBD1,TGTGCCACCCATTACAGGGGCGGCACTGAAGCTTTCTTT,CATHYRGGTEAFF
TRBJ1-1,TRBV5-4,-,TGTGCCAGCAGCTTGGGGACAGCTAAACTCGAAGCTTCCTTT,CASSLGTAKLEASF
TRBJ1-4,TRBV19,-,TGTGCCAGTAGTTTACAGGGCACTAATGAAAAACTGTTTTTT,CASSLQGTNEKLFF
TRBJ2-5,TRBV13,TRBD2,TGTGCCAGCAGCTCCAACTTAGCGGGGGGGCCGGAGACCCAGTACTTC,CASSSNLAGGPETQYF
TRBJ2-7,TRBV5-1,-,TGCGCCAGCAGCCCCGGGCGGGGCTACGAGCAGTACTTC,CASSPGRGYEQYF
TRBJ2-1,TRBV11-3,-,TGTGCCAGCAGCTTAGAACAAAGGTGGGGAGTTTCAAGTGAGCAGTTCTTC,CASSLEQRWGVSSEQFF
TRBJ2-2,TRBV9,TRBD1,TGTGCCAGCAGCTCGAGGGGTGGGACAGGGGGCGCGAACACCGGGGAGCTGTTTTTT,CASSSRGGTGGANTGELFF
TRBJ1-5,TRBV15,TRBD1,TGTGCCACCAGCAGGCCAGGGGGCTTATGGCCCCAGCATTTT,CATSRPGGLWPQHF
TRBJ2-5,TRBV10-3,-,TGTGCCATCAGTGAGTCGTCCGAGCGCGAGACCCAGTACTTC,CAISESSERETQYF
TRBJ1-2,TRBV27,TRBD1,TGTGCCAGCAGTTACAGGGGGCGGGATGGCTACACCTTC,CASSYRGRDGYTF
TRBJ1-3,TRBV29-1,-,TGCAGCGGTAGCTGGGGCGGAAACACCATATATTTT,CSGSWGGNTIYF
TRBJ2-3,TRBV4-3,-,TGCGCCAGCAGCCCCAGGACTTCCTGGGATACGCAGTATTTT,CASSPRTSWDTQYF
TRBJ1-2,TRBV6-1,-,TGTGCCAGCAGTGGCGACACCGCCTTTGTAGGCTACACCTTC,CASSGDTAFVGYTF
TRBJ2-7,TRBV28,-,TGTGCCAGCAGTTTTGATCTGGGAGGACGCCACTCCTACGAGCAGTACTTC,CASSFDLGGRHSYEQYF